The present T cell receptor (beta chain) was sequenced within a study of T cells in Graves' hyperthyroidism and ophthalmopathy. Amplified TCR beta CDR3 regions derived from RNA transcripts. The primer set for the first-round RT-PCR of the TCR CDR3 was HTBI. TCRdb reanalysed the multiplex PCR reads using MiXCR and keeps one entry per CDR3 protein. The data contain more than 450,000 distinct CDR3 sequences, about 20% of them singletons. This clonotype was seen a handful of times. This CDR3 has 16 residues. In germline, CDR1 is SGHTA, CDR2 FQGNSA. Trimming shortened V by 2 bases and J by 11 bases, and 23 bases separated the two germline ends.

The TCR was taken from a man in his forties with Graves' ophthalmopathy. Sequenced input: blood. The genes are TRBV7-2 and TRBJ2-3, with a weak D call TRBD2 (5 bases). The CDR3, as DNA: TGTGCCAGCAGCTTATCACTATCCGGGTATTCTCGGGGGCAGTATTTT. Translation gives CASSLSLSGYSRGQYF.